Listed below are T cell receptor beta chains from one sample, sequenced in a study of cytomegalovirus exposure and HLA in healthy donors. TCRdb's table, derived via immunoSEQ multiplex PCR, lists solely in-frame clones and lacks some. The sample lists 90,000 to 100,000 clones; about 80% were seen once. What was sequenced was PBMCs. The receptor set was obtained from a man aged 40-55 years in good health and CMV-seronegative. Each CDR3 is given without its conserved first and last residue. The order of the fields is V gene, CDR3 length, clone size, CDR3 protein. Clone size, where shown, is once, few, many, or a class for clones that have expanded.

TRBV28,14,-,ASSSPPGTEVYGYT
TRBV4-3,14,-,ASSQDGTGGAKTQY
TRBV28,12,-,ASTQTLQGHEQF
TRBV6-1,13,once,ASSEPGQVSYEQY
TRBV5-4,12,-,ASSLGTGVGEQF
TRBV7-8,12,-,ASSLAGVNEKLF
TRBV5-1,13,-,ASSGGSPSTDTQY
TRBV27,12,-,ASTHRLGTYEQY
TRBV10-2,15,-,ASSELAGLGSYNEQF
TRBV9,12,once,ASSGGKGTDTQY
TRBV29-1,11,-,SVVDRWNTEAF
TRBV19,12,-,ASSLGGGNNEQF
TRBV7-3,12,-,ASSLTHSSYEQY
TRBV28,19,-,ASSFVGFTSGSLGGANVLT
TRBV6-5,12,-,ASGQGRRNQPQH
TRBV27,10,-,ASSSQGDIQY
TRBV29-1,12,-,SATMDGEVYEQF
TRBV28,14,-,ASSLWRARQVREQY
TRBV28,9,once,ASSFAQGKT
TRBV5-1,13,-,ASSGGQGKGYEQY
TRBV7-2,13,-,ASSLGGTGTGELF
TRBV13,11,-,ASSSRASYEQY
TRBV28,9,-,ASRIQDGYT
TRBV28,12,once,ASSLTGGRGEQY
TRBV5-6,15,few,ASSYPTFDRGSYEQY
TRBV9,13,-,ASSVVGGRENIQY
TRBV7-8,14,once,ASSSPSGGRTDTQY
TRBV5-1,13,-,ASSYYSGSGYEQY
TRBV30,12,once,ACVPGTQNTEAF
TRBV7-9,15,-,ASSLVPIGQALDTQY
TRBV7-9,15,-,ASSLAYDKSSYNEQF
TRBV5-4,11,-,ASSQQGREKLF
TRBV28,12,-,ASSYTHTGIEQF
TRBV20-1,9,-,SASPGFRKY
TRBV4-1,12,few,ASSLKLDTDTQY
TRBV11-2,14,-,ASSLLVGVSYNEQF
TRBV30,11,-,AWRGQGLETQY
TRBV7-2,14,-,ASSFHRGVNNSPLH
TRBV5-5,12,-,ASSIRTGDTEAF
TRBV11-3,12,once,ASSSRDNTDTQY